These 14 T cell receptor beta chains share one sample of origin, sequenced in a study of patients and donors after allogeneic stem cell transplantation. TCRdb passed the RT-PCR reads through MiXCR, listing each CDR3 protein once. The sample has some 87,000 distinct CDR3 sequences; 40% to 60% are singletons. Input material: blood, either unsorted or a sorted T cell fraction (not recorded which). These receptors all come from a human donor who was either an allogeneic HSCT recipient or a stem cell or donor lymphocyte infusion donor (not recorded which). It is not recorded whose cells these are; they may come from a transplant donor.

As DNA, the CDR3 is TGTGCCAGCAGTTACTTCGGGGGGCCCCAGCATTTT. Encoded protein: CASSYFGGPQHF. The J gene is TRBJ1-5, the V gene TRBV6-5; D is possibly TRBD1 (5 bases). Germline values: CDR1 MNHEY, CDR2 SVGAGI. The ends were cut back, 1 base at V and 9 bases at J, with 7 bases in the middle. This CDR3 has 12 residues.

The chain recombines TRBV7-9 with TRBJ1-3; the D is unclear. Per germline, CDR1 SEHNR and CDR2 FQNEAQ (reference sequence). The CDR3 loop spans 15 amino acids. Trimming left V 4 bases short and J 4 bases short, with 14 bases between. CDR3 region: CASSSALGVGNTIYF. CDR3 DNA: TGTGCCAGCAGCTCCGCCCTCGGGGTAGGAAACACCATATATTTT.

This clonotype was counted between two and nine times. The chain carries TRBV27 and TRBJ1-2; TRBD1 aligns across 7 bases. V gave up 5 bases and J gave up 1 base; unmatched junction bases: 13. Germline values: CDR1 MNHEY, CDR2 SMNVEV (reference sequence). There are 17 residues in the CDR3. As DNA, the CDR3 is TGTGCCAGCAGTCTTCGGGGGGTAGGGGGCCGTAACTATGGCTACACCTTC. It yields the protein CASSLRGVGGRNYGYTF.

The chain employs TRBV19 and TRBJ1-1, with unresolved D. The CDR3 length is 14 residues. Germline values: CDR1 LNHDA, CDR2 SQIVND (reference sequence). Trimming left V 6 bases short and J 1 base short, with 12 bases between. The CDR3 loop is CASRVPEKNTEAFF. Here the CDR3 DNA reads TGTGCCAGTAGGGTGCCGGAAAAGAACACTGAAGCTTTCTTT.

This clonotype was seen a few times. The gene calls are TRBV28 and TRBJ1-5, with 7 bases fitting TRBD1. J was trimmed by 3 bases and V by 4 bases; bases with no gene match: 9. Germline V lookup: CDR1 MDHEN, CDR2 SYDVKM. The CDR3 totals 16 residues. CDR3 sequence reads: CASSWWGRGANQPQHF. CDR3 nucleotide sequence: TGTGCCAGCAGTTGGTGGGGCAGGGGGGCCAATCAGCCCCAGCATTTT.

To note about this clonotype: The CDR3 carries no conserved terminal phenylalanine or tryptophan, so it likely arises from a read error. V gene TRBV6-6 combines with J gene TRBJ1-6; the D gene is possibly TRBD1 (5 bases). Trimming removed 7 bases at V and 0 bases at J, with 10 bases between. The germline gives CDR1 MNHNY, CDR2 SVGAGI (reference sequence). The CDR3 sequence is 15 residues long. Written as DNA, the CDR3 is TGTGCCAGCACCACAGGTTACTCCTATAATTCACCCCTCCACTAT. Translating gives CASTTGYSYNSPLHY.

This clonotype appeared once. The chain combines TRBV7-3 with TRBJ1-5; 9 positions match TRBD1. The CDR3 extends over 18 amino acids. Trimming cost V 2 bases and J 1 base; bases outside gene matches: 9. Looked up from germline, CDR1 is SGHTA and CDR2 is FQGTGA. The CDR3, as DNA: TGTGCCAGCAGCTTACCCGGGACAGGGAGTGGGAGCAATCAGCCCCAGCATTTT. This gives the protein CASSLPGTGSGSNQPQHF.

This chain uses TRBV4-3 with TRBJ2-1; the match to TRBD2 covers 13 bases. The CDR3 totals 18 residues. Trimming took 0 bases from V and 6 from J; bases not matched to a gene: 8. The germline V gene has CDR1 LGHNA and CDR2 YSLEER. The CDR3 loop is CASSQDKKTSGRFNEQFF. CDR3 bases: TGCGCCAGCAGCCAAGATAAGAAGACTAGCGGGAGGTTCAATGAGCAGTTCTTC.

The sample holds a few counts of this clonotype. The chain couples TRBV4-3 to TRBJ1-5; tentatively, D is TRBD1 (6 bases). Germline CDR1 reads LGHNA; CDR2 reads YSLEER. The V and J ends lost 1 base and 6 bases respectively, with 10 bases between them. This CDR3 comprises 14 residues. The CDR3 region is CASSQAGGGQPQHF. The CDR3 DNA sequence: TGCGCCAGCAGCCAAGCGGGGGGCGGTCAGCCCCAGCATTTT.

J is TRBJ1-2 and V is TRBV6-5; 7 bases are a match to TRBD1. The CDR3 length is 18 residues. With 7 bases clipped from V and 0 bases from J, the junction kept 17 bases outside the gene matches. Per germline, CDR1 MNHEY and CDR2 SVGAGI. The CDR3 here is CASTRARDSPYSNYGYTF. The CDR3, as DNA: TGTGCCAGCACCCGCGCTCGGGACAGCCCTTATTCTAACTATGGCTACACCTTC.

This chain joins TRBV6-6 and TRBJ1-1; 7 bases line up with TRBD1. This CDR3 contains 14 residues. J gave up 7 bases and V 10 bases, and 15 bases lay outside the gene matches. From germline, CDR1 is MNHNY and CDR2 SVGAGI (reference sequence). As DNA, the CDR3 is TGTGCCACCAACGTCGGGACAGCCCGAAGTGAAGCTTTCTTT. Translation: CATNVGTARSEAFF.

The chain is built from TRBV11-3 and TRBJ1-6; D is ambiguous. V lost 4 bases, J lost 6 bases, and 7 bases lay in between. The CDR3 spans 13 residues. Germline V gives CDR1 SGHNT, CDR2 YENEEA. CDR3 residues: CASSSNFNSPLHF. Written as DNA, the CDR3 is TGTGCCAGCAGCTCCAACTTTAATTCACCCCTCCACTTT.

This sequence joins TRBV25-1 and TRBJ1-1, with 10 bases aligning to TRBD1. The CDR3 covers 17 residues. The germline CDR1 and CDR2 sequences are MGHDK and SYGVNS. Trimming at V came to 1 base and at J to 5 bases, leaving 10 bases not matched to a gene. This CDR3 is CASSEFSFGQGGTEAFF. The CDR3 region has the DNA TGTGCCAGCAGTGAATTCTCTTTCGGACAGGGGGGTACTGAAGCTTTCTTT.

The chain recombines TRBV28 with TRBJ1-5; D might be TRBD1 (6 bases). CDR3 length equals 14 residues. Trimming cost V 6 bases and J 4 bases, with 13 bases left between them. The germline CDR1 and CDR2 sequences are MDHEN and SYDVKM. Here the CDR3 reads CASSSGTFNQPQHF. CDR3 DNA: TGTGCCAGCAGCTCCGGGACATTTAATCAGCCCCAGCATTTT.